This T cell receptor beta chain emerged from a study of T-cell reconstitution after alpha-beta-depleted transplantation in children. Preparing the TCRbeta library involved the use of unique molecular identifiers. A single record per CDR3 protein comes from TCRdb applying MiXCR to the PCR reads. The sample yields 500,000 to 750,000 distinct CDR3 sequences, roughly 13% seen once. This CDR3 has 13 residues. Germline CDR1 is ENHRY and CDR2 is SYGVKD. V dropped 7 bases and J dropped 5 bases, with 15 bases sitting between them. Note on this clonotype: Its target is not known.

Notes on the study in general: Diversity of TCRbeta at day 60 was high in some patients, arising from surviving recipient T cells and thymic progenitors.

The input for sequencing was PBMCs, mostly from graft donor cells, taken 360 days after TCRalphabeta/CD19-depleted stem cell transplant. The chain has TRBV10-3 and TRBJ2-7, with D unresolved. The sequence derives from a male patient younger than 18 who had a stem cell transplant for acute myeloid leukemia, so the T cells may come from the graft donor. This chain's CDR3 is CAIKGVRVDEQYF. The CDR3 DNA sequence: TGTGCCATCAAGGGTGTTCGTGTGGACGAGCAGTACTTC.